The T cell receptor beta chain under discussion was sequenced for a study of cytomegalovirus exposure and HLA in healthy donors. Amplification used 60 Vbeta primers and 13 Jbeta primers. Profiling relied on immunoSEQ multiplex PCR, and the TCRdb table lists in-frame clones only, not all of them. The sample has roughly 290,000 clones; 85% to 90% are singletons. J was trimmed by 5 bases and V by 6 bases; bases with no gene match: 8. This CDR3 region has 15 residues. Per the germline V gene, CDR1 is MNHNS and CDR2 is SASEGT. The genes are TRBV6-1 and TRBJ1-2; TRBD1 agrees at 11 bases. The clonotype comes from a woman between 18 and 29 years old in good health and CMV-seronegative. The sample was PBMCs. This CDR3 is CASRRGTGGRYGYTF. CDR3 sequence (DNA): TGTGCCAGCAGGAGAGGGACAGGGGGTCGGTATGGCTACACCTTC.